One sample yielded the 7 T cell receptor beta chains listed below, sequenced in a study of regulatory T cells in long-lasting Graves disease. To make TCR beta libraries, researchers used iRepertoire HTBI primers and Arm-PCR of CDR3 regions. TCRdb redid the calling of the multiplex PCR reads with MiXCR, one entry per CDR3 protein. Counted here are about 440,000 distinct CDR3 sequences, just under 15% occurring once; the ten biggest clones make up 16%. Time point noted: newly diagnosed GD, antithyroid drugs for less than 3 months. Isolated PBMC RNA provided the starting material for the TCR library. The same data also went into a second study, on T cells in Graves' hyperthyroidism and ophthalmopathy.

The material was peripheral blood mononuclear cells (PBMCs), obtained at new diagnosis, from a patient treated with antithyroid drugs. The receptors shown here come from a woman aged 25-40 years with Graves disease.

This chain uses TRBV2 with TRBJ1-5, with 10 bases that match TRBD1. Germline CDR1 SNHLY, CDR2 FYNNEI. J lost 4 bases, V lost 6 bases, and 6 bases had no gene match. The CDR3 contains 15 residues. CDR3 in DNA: TGTGCCAGCAGCGACAGGGGGCGGGCGAATCAGCCCCAGCATTTT. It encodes CASSDRGRANQPQHF.

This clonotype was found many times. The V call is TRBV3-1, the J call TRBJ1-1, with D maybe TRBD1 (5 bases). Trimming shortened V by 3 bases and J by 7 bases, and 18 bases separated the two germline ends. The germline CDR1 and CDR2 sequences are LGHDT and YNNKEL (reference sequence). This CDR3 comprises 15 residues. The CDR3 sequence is CASSQQTGRQYEAFF. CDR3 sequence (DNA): TGTGCCAGCAGCCAGCAAACGGGGCGGCAATATGAAGCTTTCTTT.

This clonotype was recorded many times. The CDR3 loop is CASSPLGQSYEQYF. DNA for the CDR3: TGTGCCAGCAGTCCCTTGGGACAGAGCTACGAGCAGTACTTC. J is TRBJ2-7 and V is TRBV27; the match to TRBD1 covers 7 bases. Trimming removed 5 bases from V and 3 bases from J; junction bases left unmatched: 7. The CDR3 is 14 amino acids. CDR1 MNHEY and CDR2 SMNVEV come from the germline V gene (reference sequence).

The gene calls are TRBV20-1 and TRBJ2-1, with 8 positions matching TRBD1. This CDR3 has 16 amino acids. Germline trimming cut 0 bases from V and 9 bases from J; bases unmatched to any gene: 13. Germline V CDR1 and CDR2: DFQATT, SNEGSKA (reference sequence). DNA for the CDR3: TGCAGTGCTAGAGACCTGGACAGGGTTTTTTCTAGTGAGCAGTTCTTC. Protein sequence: CSARDLDRVFSSEQFF.

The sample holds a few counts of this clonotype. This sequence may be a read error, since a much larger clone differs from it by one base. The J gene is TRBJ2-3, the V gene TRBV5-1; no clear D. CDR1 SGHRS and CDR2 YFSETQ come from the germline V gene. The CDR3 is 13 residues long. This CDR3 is CACSLAPTDTQYF. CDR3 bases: TGCGCCTGCAGCTTGGCCCCCACAGATACGCAGTATTTT. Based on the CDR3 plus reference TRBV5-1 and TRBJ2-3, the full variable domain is KAGVTQTPRYLIKTRGQQVTLSCSPISGHRSVSWYQQTPGQGLQFLFEYFSETQRNKGNFPGRFSGRQFSNSRSEMNVSTLELGDSALYLCACSLAPTDTQYFGPGTRLTVL.

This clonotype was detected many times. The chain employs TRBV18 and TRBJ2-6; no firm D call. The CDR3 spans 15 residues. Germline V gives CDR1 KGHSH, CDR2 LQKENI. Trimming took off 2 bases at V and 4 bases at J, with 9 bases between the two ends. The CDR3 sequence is CASSPASRGANVLTF. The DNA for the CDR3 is TGTGCCAGCTCACCAGCCTCTCGGGGGGCCAACGTCCTGACTTTC.

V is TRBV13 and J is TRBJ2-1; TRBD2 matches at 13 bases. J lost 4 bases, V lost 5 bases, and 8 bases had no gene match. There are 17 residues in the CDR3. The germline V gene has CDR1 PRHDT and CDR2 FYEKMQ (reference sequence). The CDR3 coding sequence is TGTGCCAGCAGCGGGAGACTAGCGGGAGGCCAGTACAATGAGCAGTTCTTC. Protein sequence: CASSGRLAGGQYNEQFF.